This entry lists 23 T cell receptor beta chains sequenced from one sample in a study of molecular identifiers for immune sequencing clone quantification. In TCRdb, the PCR reads were re-called with MiXCR into one record per CDR3 protein. This table holds a few hundred thousand distinct CDR3 sequences, about 25% found once. Material for sequencing was naive CD8+ T cells from blood, with Jurkat cell RNA spiked in. Subset given: FACS-sorted CD8+CD4-CCR7+CD45RA+ naive T cells. The receptors were sampled from a human donor in good health. Some libraries in this study had Jurkat cell RNA spiked in.

This clonotype has a count of ten or more. The rearrangement uses TRBV28 and TRBJ1-1; D uncertain. Deletions cut 7 bases from V and 10 bases from J, with 16 bases between. CDR3 size: 12 residues. Germline V gene data show CDR1 as MDHEN and CDR2 as SYDVKM. The CDR3 nucleotides read TGTGCCAGCACCTCAATGAGGGTTGTAGCTTTCTTT. Protein sequence: CASTSMRVVAFF.

The sample holds many counts of this clonotype. V usage is TRBV27 and J usage is TRBJ1-1; TRBD1 might be the D (6 bases). Trimming shortened V by 0 bases and J by 3 bases, and 11 bases separated the two germline ends. The germline gives CDR1 MNHEY, CDR2 SMNVEV (reference sequence). The CDR3 has 15 residues. The CDR3 protein is CASSLSRTADTEAFF. Written as DNA, the CDR3 is TGTGCCAGCAGTTTATCCCGGACAGCGGACACTGAAGCTTTCTTT.

The chain recombines TRBV28 with TRBJ1-3, with 8 bases fitting TRBD1. CDR3 length: 16 residues. Germline CDR1 reads MDHEN; CDR2 reads SYDVKM. V shed 2 bases and J 2 bases; nucleotides not matched to a gene: 5. The chain's CDR3 is CASSLIPGGTGNTIYF. The CDR3 bases are TGTGCCAGCAGTTTAATTCCAGGGGGCACTGGAAACACCATATATTTT.

This clonotype was observed many times. A read error may account for a junction end that differs from germline. The chain uses TRBV20-1 and TRBJ1-1; 8 positions agree with TRBD1. Per germline, CDR1 DFQATT and CDR2 SNEGSKA (reference sequence). The CDR3 is 14 amino acids. CDR3 loop: CSAGDRGLNTEAFF. The CDR3 nucleotides are TGCAGTGCTGGAGACAGGGGCCTGAACACTGAAGCTTTCTTT.

Many counts were recorded for this clonotype. One end of the junction fails to match germline, which may point to a read error. The V and J genes are TRBV30 and TRBJ2-1; no reliable D call. The CDR3 runs to 12 residues. Germline CDR1 is GTSNPN and CDR2 is SVGIG (reference sequence). This CDR3 is CARSLSYNEQFF. CDR3 DNA: TGTGCCCGGAGCCTGAGCTACAATGAGCAGTTCTTC.

The V call is TRBV7-6, the J call TRBJ1-4, with TRBD1 as a possible D gene (6 bases). The CDR3 totals 17 residues. The germline gives CDR1 SGHVS, CDR2 FNYEAQ. Trimming cost V 0 bases and J 1 base, with 12 bases left between them. The CDR3 spells CASSLALGAETNEKLFF. In DNA form, the CDR3 reads TGTGCCAGCAGCTTAGCTCTGGGGGCCGAAACTAATGAAAAACTGTTTTTT.

This clonotype came up a few times. The chain recombines TRBV27 with TRBJ2-1, with 16 bases matching TRBD2. V was pared by 4 bases and J by 4 bases, with 7 bases of the junction left unmatched. The length of the CDR3 is 18 residues. Germline V gives CDR1 MNHEY, CDR2 SMNVEV (reference sequence). CDR3 loop: CASSSGTSGRAGYNEQFF. CDR3 sequence (DNA): TGTGCCAGCAGTTCAGGGACTAGCGGGAGGGCCGGGTACAATGAGCAGTTCTTC.

This clonotype was recorded at least ten times. This chain uses TRBV4-3 with TRBJ2-1; D is unclear. From germline, CDR1 is LGHNA and CDR2 YSLEER. This CDR3 is built from 14 residues. V lost 0 bases to trimming and J lost 0 bases, with 3 bases between them. In DNA, the CDR3 is TGCGCCAGCAGCCAAGAGCTCTCCTACAATGAGCAGTTCTTC. Translation gives CASSQELSYNEQFF.

V and J are TRBV27 and TRBJ1-6; a possible D gene is TRBD1 (5 bases). This CDR3 is 13 amino acids long. V was pared by 2 bases and J by 14 bases, with 13 bases between. Germline CDR1 MNHEY, CDR2 SMNVEV (reference sequence). CDR3 amino acids: CASSLGTGPALHF. The CDR3 nucleotides read TGTGCCAGCAGTTTAGGAACAGGCCCAGCCCTCCACTTT.

This clonotype was seen at least ten times. The rearrangement uses TRBV6-1 and TRBJ1-4; the D gene is possibly TRBD1 (6 bases). Trimming removed 11 bases from V and 4 bases from J, with 11 bases in between. CDR1 and CDR2 from the germline V gene are MNHNS and SASEGT. This CDR3 is built from 12 residues. The CDR3 protein is CAGGRYNEKLFF. CDR3 bases: TGTGCCGGGGGGCGGTATAATGAAAAACTGTTTTTT.

This clonotype was seen only once. This may be a read error: a much more frequent sequence differs by one nucleotide. The J gene is TRBJ2-5, the V gene TRBV19; the D is unclear. CDR3 length: 14 residues. Trimming removed 11 bases at V and 1 base at J, with 17 bases between. Per the germline V gene, CDR1 is LNHDA and CDR2 is SQIVND (reference sequence). The CDR3 coding sequence is TGTGCCGGTACAAGTCTGGGCGGCCAAGAGACCCAGTACTTC. Translating it yields CAGTSLGGQETQYF.

Note on this clonotype: No conserved phenylalanine or tryptophan is present at the end of the CDR3, so a read error is the likely explanation. The gene calls are TRBV6-2 or TRBV6-3 and TRBJ2-3; D gene unclear. V was cut by 6 bases and J by 0 bases, with 7 bases left in between. The CDR3 totals 13 residues. Germline V CDR1 and CDR2: MNHEY, SVGEGT. The CDR3 here is CASSGASTDTQYL. For the CDR3, the DNA is TGTGCCAGCAGCGGTGCTAGCACAGATACGCAGTATCTT.

This clonotype was recorded at least ten times. V gene TRBV12-3 or TRBV12-4 combines with J gene TRBJ1-3; 7 positions agree with TRBD1. The CDR3 sequence is 14 residues long. The junction had 4 bases not matched to a gene; V was cut back by 6 bases and J by 2 bases. The CDR3 coding sequence is TGTGCCAGCAGCCCTGGGACAGCTGGAAACACCATATATTTT. Protein sequence: CASSPGTAGNTIYF.

Many counts were recorded for this clonotype. The DNA for the CDR3 is TGTGCCACCAGTGGTCCTGCTAGCGGAGCAAACACAGATACGCAGTATTTT. As protein: CATSGPASGANTDTQYF. The V gene is TRBV24-1, the J gene TRBJ2-3; 7 bases line up with TRBD2. J gave up 2 bases and V 5 bases, and 12 bases lay outside the gene matches. The CDR3 is 17 amino acids. Germline lookup yields CDR1 KGHDR and CDR2 SFDVKD.

This clonotype showed up many times. This chain connects TRBV7-9 to TRBJ1-1; D gene ambiguous. V lost 2 bases, J lost 3 bases, and 4 bases lay in between. This CDR3 is 12 amino acids long. Germline V CDR1 and CDR2: SEHNR, FQNEAQ (reference sequence). CDR3 coding DNA: TGTGCCAGCAGCTTATTCCACACTGAAGCTTTCTTT. The encoded protein is CASSLFHTEAFF.

This clonotype was counted only a few times. This sequence joins TRBV27 and TRBJ1-2; weak D call: TRBD1 (5 bases). The germline V and J ends were trimmed by 6 bases and 4 bases, with 15 bases remaining between them. The CDR3 is made up of 14 amino acids. CDR1 is MNHEY, CDR2 SMNVEV, per germline (reference sequence). The CDR3 protein is CASRPPRQPYGYTF. DNA of the CDR3: TGTGCCAGCAGACCCCCCCGACAGCCCTATGGCTACACCTTC.

The genes are TRBV12-3 or TRBV12-4 and TRBJ2-3; 9 nucleotides agree with TRBD2. The CDR3 consists of 15 residues. J gave up 13 bases and V 1 base, and 12 bases lay outside the gene matches. DNA for the CDR3: TGTGCCAGCAGTTTAGAGGCTAGCGGGGAGGAGGTTAAGTATTTT. Translated: CASSLEASGEEVKYF.

Concerning this clonotype itself: One junction end disagrees with the germline gene, perhaps due to a read error. The chain links TRBV20-1 to TRBJ2-7; D may match TRBD1 or TRBD2 (6 bases each). CDR1 and CDR2 from the germline V gene are DFQATT and SNEGSKA (reference sequence). This CDR3 contains 13 residues. The DNA of the CDR3 is TGCTGTGCTAGAGAGGGGGGCGGCTTCGAGCAGTACTTC. It yields the protein CCAREGGGFEQYF.

This clonotype was recorded a few times. The gene calls are TRBV7-9 and TRBJ1-3, with a possible D match to TRBD1 (5 bases). In germline, CDR1 is SEHNR, CDR2 FQNEAQ (reference sequence). This CDR3 is 14 amino acids long. V lost 10 bases and J 0 bases, leaving 13 bases between the germline ends. The CDR3 here is CATRQTVSGNTIYF. CDR3 in DNA: TGTGCCACTCGACAGACAGTCTCTGGAAACACCATATATTTT.

This clonotype was counted a few times. The chain's CDR3 is CASSSTSGGYNEQFF. The CDR3 DNA sequence: TGTGCCAGCAGTTCGACTAGCGGGGGCTACAATGAGCAGTTCTTC. The V and J genes are TRBV27 and TRBJ2-1, with 12 bases aligning to TRBD2. Germline CDR1 reads MNHEY; CDR2 reads SMNVEV (reference sequence). Unmatched junction bases numbered 1, after V lost 4 bases and J lost 3 bases. The CDR3 runs to 15 residues.

This clonotype was detected only a few times. The gene calls are TRBV28 and TRBJ2-5, with D maybe TRBD2 (6 bases). V dropped 8 bases and J dropped 5 bases, with 15 bases sitting between them. Germline CDR1 is MDHEN and CDR2 is SYDVKM. The CDR3 contains 13 residues. The CDR3 loop is CASRGWGYETQYF. CDR3 nucleotide sequence: TGTGCCAGCCGGGGGTGGGGATACGAGACCCAGTACTTC. Filled out from reference TRBV28 and TRBJ2-5, the complete variable domain reads DVKVTQSSRYLVKRTGEKVFLECVQDMDHENMFWYRQDPGLGLRLIYFSYDVKMKEKGDIPEGYSVSREKKERFSLILESASTNQTSMYLCASRGWGYETQYFGPGTRLLVL.

The table lists this clonotype with many counts. The chain employs TRBV30 and TRBJ2-7, with D uncertain. V lost 2 bases, J lost 3 bases, and 8 bases lay in between. Germline V CDR1 and CDR2: GTSNPN, SVGIG (reference sequence). The CDR3 has 12 amino acids. The CDR3 sequence is CAWSHTNYEQYF. CDR3 DNA sequence: TGTGCCTGGAGTCATACGAACTACGAGCAGTACTTC.

Points on this clonotype: A much larger clone differs from this one at a single base, so this may be a read error. The rearrangement uses TRBV5-3 and TRBJ2-7; the D gene is possibly TRBD2 (5 bases). TRBV5-3 is annotated as an ORF whose role is uncertain. This CDR3 is 13 amino acids long. V was cut by 8 bases and J by 5 bases, with 17 bases left in between. DNA for the CDR3: TGTGCCAGCAGCACTGCTCCGGAGGACGAGCAGTACTTC. It is translated as CASSTAPEDEQYF.